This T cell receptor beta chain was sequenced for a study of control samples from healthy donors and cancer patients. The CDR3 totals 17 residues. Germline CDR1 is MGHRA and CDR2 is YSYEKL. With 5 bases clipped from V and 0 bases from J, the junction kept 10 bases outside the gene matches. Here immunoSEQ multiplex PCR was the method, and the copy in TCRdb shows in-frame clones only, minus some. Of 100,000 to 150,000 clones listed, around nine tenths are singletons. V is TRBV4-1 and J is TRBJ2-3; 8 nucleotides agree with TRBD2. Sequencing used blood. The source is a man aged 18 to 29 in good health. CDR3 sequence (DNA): TGCGCCAGCAGCGGAGCGGGGGACACGTCTAGCACAGATACGCAGTATTTT. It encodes CASSGAGDTSSTDTQYF.